This entry lists 8 T cell receptor beta chains sequenced from one sample in a study of technical replicates of blood from a few donors. Sequenced by immunoSEQ multiplex PCR; TCRdb stores in-frame clones only, minus some. The sample holds roughly 60,000 clones, about 87% seen once. The specimen sequenced was PBMCs. The origin of the receptors is a human donor in good health. Some clones in this sample may be carry-over from other donors' samples.

This chain connects TRBV11-2 to TRBJ2-7; 10 nucleotides agree with TRBD2. Per germline, CDR1 SGHAT and CDR2 FQNNGV. V dropped 4 bases and J dropped 2; count of bases not matched to a gene: 5. This CDR3 spans 15 amino acids. DNA for the CDR3: TGTGCCAGCAGCTGGCTAGCGGGGGATGCCTACGAGCAGTACTTC. Protein: CASSWLAGDAYEQYF.

The chain is built from TRBV7-9 and TRBJ1-6, with 10 nucleotides matching TRBD1. The trim removed 8 bases at V and 1 base at J, leaving 2 bases unmatched. In germline, CDR1 is SEHNR, CDR2 FQNEAQ (reference sequence). The CDR3 covers 15 residues. CDR3 in DNA: TGTGCCAGCGGACAGGGGGAATCCTATAATTCACCCCTCCACTTT. It encodes CASGQGESYNSPLHF. The full variable domain, completed using reference TRBV7-9 and TRBJ1-6, is DTGVSQNPRHKITKRGQNVTFRCDPISEHNRLYWYRQTLGQGPEFLTYFQNEAQLEKSRLLSDRFSAERPKGSFSTLEIQRTEQGDSAMYLCASGQGESYNSPLHFGNGTRLTVT.

The V gene is TRBV2, the J gene TRBJ2-3; 13 positions match TRBD2. Germline values: CDR1 SNHLY, CDR2 FYNNEI. V trimming: 5 bases; J trimming: 2 bases; junction bases outside the gene matches: 13. This CDR3 has 19 residues. CDR3 coding DNA: TGTGCCAGCAGTAAACTAGCGGGGGGGCCCGCGGGTCCCACAGATACGCAGTATTTT. Encoded protein: CASSKLAGGPAGPTDTQYF.

The chain employs TRBV30 and TRBJ2-7; 8 bases are a match to TRBD1. CDR1 is GTSNPN and CDR2 is SVGIG in the germline V gene (reference sequence). The CDR3 totals 12 residues. V lost 6 bases and J lost 1; bases outside the gene matches: 2. Written as DNA, the CDR3 is TGTGCCTGCGACAGGGGTTCCTACGAGCAGTACTTC. This gives the protein CACDRGSYEQYF.

The chain employs TRBV5-4 and TRBJ2-7; D is unclear. This CDR3 spans 13 amino acids. Trimming cost V 0 bases and J 3 bases, with 7 bases left between them. Germline V gene lookup returns CDR1 SGHNT and CDR2 YYREEE (reference sequence). The CDR3 DNA follows: TGTGCCAGCAGCTTGGATCAGAACTACGAGCAGTACTTC. Its translation: CASSLDQNYEQYF.

The genes are TRBV2 and TRBJ1-5; 11 bases line up with TRBD1. Germline V gives CDR1 SNHLY, CDR2 FYNNEI. V was pared by 6 bases and J by 5 bases, with 3 bases of the junction left unmatched. The CDR3 has 14 amino acids. The CDR3 here is CASSGTGGYQPQHF. CDR3 in DNA: TGTGCCAGCAGCGGGACAGGGGGATATCAGCCCCAGCATTTT.

This clone was seen just once. V gene TRBV19 combines with J gene TRBJ1-2, with D maybe TRBD1 (5 bases). Germline CDR1 and CDR2: LNHDA and SQIVND (reference sequence). Deletions cut 3 bases from V and 4 bases from J, with 12 bases between. The CDR3 extends over 14 amino acids. The CDR3 loop is CASSILTVSYGYTF. CDR3 bases: TGTGCCAGTAGTATCTTGACAGTCTCCTATGGCTACACCTTC.

The chain employs TRBV5-1 and TRBJ1-5; 8 nucleotides agree with TRBD1. The CDR3 length is 14 residues. Trimming cost V 4 bases and J 7 bases; bases outside gene matches: 7. CDR1 and CDR2 from the germline V gene are SGHRS and YFSETQ. Written as DNA, the CDR3 is TGCGCCAGCAGCCCTGACAGGGGAGAACAGCCCCAGCATTTT. This gives the protein CASSPDRGEQPQHF.